A selection of T cell receptor beta chains follows, all from one sample in a study of a mutant IDH1 vaccine in newly diagnosed glioma. These TCRs' antigens remain unknown. The assay was immunoSEQ multiplex PCR, and TCRdb's table has in-frame clones only and misses some. The repertoire holds nearly 50,000 clones, approximately 84% seen once, with 3.5% to 4.5% in the top ten. The sample here was PBMCs, taken from a glioma patient whose treatment included an IDH1 peptide vaccine. These receptors were taken from a woman in her 30s with glioma. Some clones in this sample may be carry-over from other donors' samples. Each CDR3 is given with its conserved first and last residue. The D gene is left open where the match is weak. The size entry is marked missing in some rows and otherwise reads once, few, many or a size class.

V	D	size	length	J	CDR3	DNA
TRBV4-1	-	few	15	TRBJ1-1	CASSQPHVDYTEAFF	TGCGCCAGCAGCCAACCTCATGTAGACTACACTGAAGCTTTCTTT
TRBV5-4	TRBD1	-	14	TRBJ2-7	CASSSRTGTYEQYF	TGTGCCAGCAGCTCGCGGACAGGGACCTACGAGCAGTACTTC
TRBV11-3	-	-	14	TRBJ2-7	CASSLGGELVEQYF	TGTGCCAGCAGCTTAGGAGGGGAATTGGTCGAGCAGTACTTC
TRBV10-3	TRBD2	-	15	TRBJ2-3	CAISEIAGGTDTQYF	TGTGCCATCAGTGAGATAGCGGGGGGCACAGATACGCAGTATTTT
TRBV5-1	-	-	13	TRBJ2-2	CASSYGTRGELFF	TGCGCCAGCAGCTATGGGACGCGCGGGGAGCTGTTTTTT
TRBV19	TRBD1	once	14	TRBJ1-1	CASMTGPGNTEAFF	TGTGCCAGCATGACAGGGCCCGGGAACACTGAAGCTTTCTTT
TRBV27	-	-	12	TRBJ2-1	CASSPNPNEQFF	TGTGCCAGCAGTCCTAACCCCAATGAGCAGTTCTTC
TRBV6-1	TRBD1	-	15	TRBJ1-2	CASSDLTGDDRGYTF	TGTGCCAGCAGTGACCTCACAGGGGACGACCGTGGCTACACCTTC
TRBV2	-	-	14	TRBJ1-2	CASTPLDSRYGYTF	TGTGCCAGCACCCCCCTAGACAGCCGGTATGGCTACACCTTC
TRBV12-5	-	-	13	TRBJ2-2	CASRGHNTGELFF	TGTGCTAGTCGAGGACACAACACCGGGGAGCTGTTTTTT
TRBV27	-	-	14	TRBJ1-1	CASSSSPRGLEAFF	TGTGCCAGCAGCTCGTCCCCCCGAGGGCTTGAAGCTTTCTTT
TRBV7-2	-	once	11	TRBJ2-3	CASSLEDTQYF	TGTGCCAGCAGCTTAGAAGATACGCAGTATTTT
TRBV4-1	TRBD1	-	13	TRBJ2-7	CASSPRDRYEQYF	TGCGCCAGCAGCCCCCGGGACAGATACGAGCAGTACTTC
TRBV5-4	-	once	13	TRBJ1-2	CASTSRPSYGYTF	TGTGCCAGCACCTCACGGCCTAGCTATGGCTACACCTTC
TRBV5-8	TRBD2	once	16	TRBJ2-7	CASSLGLAGRGYEQYF	TGTGCCAGCAGCCTGGGACTAGCGGGACGGGGCTACGAGCAGTACTTC
TRBV11-2	-	-	12	TRBJ1-2	CASSQARYGYTF	TGTGCCAGCAGCCAAGCTAGGTATGGCTACACCTTC
TRBV6-5	TRBD1	few	14	TRBJ2-5	CASSYVTGGGTQYF	TGTGCCAGCAGTTACGTGACAGGGGGGGGGACCCAGTACTTC
TRBV29-1	-	-	11	TRBJ2-7	CSVRESYEQYF	TGCAGCGTTAGGGAAAGCTACGAGCAGTACTTC
TRBV15	-	-	18	TRBJ2-6	CATSKPSLSPSGANVLTF	TGTGCCACCAGCAAACCCAGCCTCTCCCCATCTGGGGCCAACGTCCTGACTTTC
TRBV25-1	TRBD1	-	14	TRBJ1-2	CASSGPDRVRGYTF	TGTGCCAGCAGTGGCCCCGACAGGGTTCGTGGCTACACCTTC
TRBV30	TRBD1	few	11	TRBJ1-1	CAWFQGAWAFF	TGTGCCTGGTTCCAGGGGGCCTGGGCTTTCTTT
TRBV27	-	-	15	TRBJ2-1	CASYSRTPSYNEQFF	TGTGCCAGCTATAGTCGTACTCCTTCCTACAATGAGCAGTTCTTC
TRBV11-2	TRBD1	-	15	TRBJ1-2	CASSLGRQGNYGYTF	TGTGCCAGCAGCTTAGGACGACAGGGGAACTATGGCTACACCTTC
TRBV7-9	TRBD2	-	16	TRBJ2-5	CASSTRLLAAEETQYF	TGTGCCAGCAGCACGAGACTACTAGCGGCCGAAGAGACCCAGTACTTC
TRBV5-1	-	-	15	TRBJ1-5	CASSLGHPKGQPQHF	TGCGCCAGCAGCTTGGGACATCCGAAGGGTCAGCCCCAGCATTTT
TRBV5-6	-	-	14	TRBJ2-7	CASSSAGSSYEQYF	TGTGCCAGCAGCTCCGCAGGGAGCTCCTACGAGCAGTACTTC
TRBV27	TRBD1	-	15	TRBJ1-2	CASSAYRGWNYGYTF	TGTGCCAGCAGTGCCTACAGGGGGTGGAACTATGGCTACACCTTC
TRBV10-3	-	few	15	TRBJ1-1	CAISDGGASGAEAFF	TGTGCCATCAGTGATGGGGGAGCCTCGGGGGCTGAAGCTTTCTTT
TRBV7-2	TRBD1	-	15	TRBJ2-2	CASSLGQGGAGELFF	TGTGCCAGCAGCTTAGGACAGGGTGGAGCCGGGGAGCTGTTTTTT
TRBV9	TRBD1	-	16	TRBJ2-1	CASSDEDRRKINEQFF	TGTGCCAGCAGCGACGAGGACAGGAGAAAGATAAATGAGCAGTTCTTC
TRBV18	-	-	12	TRBJ2-7	CASSPGSYEQYF	TGTGCCAGCTCACCAGGATCCTACGAGCAGTACTTC
TRBV13	TRBD2	-	15	TRBJ2-7	CASSYREGLGDEQYF	TGTGCCAGCAGCTACCGGGAGGGCCTGGGGGACGAGCAGTACTTC
TRBV21-1	-	-	14	TRBJ1-2	CASSKRDPNYGYTF	TGTGCCAGCAGCAAACGCGACCCAAACTATGGCTACACCTTC
TRBV7-9	-	-	16	TRBJ1-2	CASSSGKIVVLGGYTF	TGTGCCAGCAGCTCAGGCAAGATAGTGGTTTTGGGAGGCTACACCTTC
TRBV25-1	-	-	13	TRBJ1-2	CASSDRQADGYTF	TGTGCCAGCAGTGACCGACAGGCGGATGGCTACACCTTC
TRBV16	-	-	12	TRBJ2-1	CASSQFNNEQFF	TGTGCCAGCAGCCAGTTTAACAATGAGCAGTTCTTC
TRBV27	TRBD1	-	15	TRBJ2-7	CASRRAGTGGDEQYF	TGTGCCAGCAGACGAGCCGGGACAGGGGGTGACGAGCAGTACTTC
TRBV9	-	few	11	TRBJ1-1	CASSDQTEAFF	TGTGCCAGCAGCGATCAAACTGAAGCTTTCTTT
TRBV7-7	TRBD1	-	13	TRBJ2-7	CASSSGQGREQYF	TGTGCTAGCAGCTCCGGACAGGGGCGCGAGCAGTACTTC
TRBV5-1	-	few	15	TRBJ2-1	CASSLVEPRGNEQFF	TGCGCCAGCAGCTTGGTGGAGCCTCGAGGGAATGAGCAGTTCTTC
TRBV30	-	-	14	TRBJ2-7	CACRRGSLSYEQYF	TGTGCCTGCCGGCGGGGCAGTCTCTCCTACGAGCAGTACTTC
TRBV11-2	-	-	14	TRBJ2-7	CASPIPNRPYEQYF	TGTGCCAGCCCCATCCCCAACAGACCCTACGAGCAGTACTTC
TRBV6-1	-	-	14	TRBJ2-7	CASSGQLGPYEQYF	TGTGCCAGCAGTGGTCAACTAGGGCCCTACGAGCAGTACTTC
TRBV5-1	TRBD2	-	15	TRBJ2-2	CASIRGAGEAGELFF	TGCGCCAGCATCCGGGGAGCGGGAGAGGCCGGGGAGCTGTTTTTT
TRBV5-1	-	-	14	TRBJ2-7	CASSLRGQTYEQYF	TGCGCCAGCAGCTTGCGTGGACAGACTTACGAGCAGTACTTC
TRBV28	TRBD1	-	13	TRBJ1-2	CASTADRGNGYTF	TGTGCCAGCACCGCGGACAGGGGGAATGGCTACACCTTC
TRBV7-9	TRBD2	-	16	TRBJ2-3	CASSLMLAGMTDTQYF	TGTGCCAGCAGCTTAATGCTAGCGGGGATGACAGATACGCAGTATTTT
TRBV4-1	TRBD1	-	15	TRBJ2-4	CASTSKLTGTDIQYF	TGCGCCAGCACCTCAAAACTGACAGGGACGGACATTCAGTACTTC
TRBV7-9	TRBD1	-	15	TRBJ2-1	CASSPGTGAYNEQFF	TGTGCCAGCAGCCCCGGGACAGGGGCGTACAATGAGCAGTTCTTC
TRBV9	-	-	13	TRBJ2-2	CASSPPMAGELFF	TGTGCCAGCAGCCCCCCCATGGCCGGGGAGCTGTTTTTT
TRBV6-5	-	-	14	TRBJ1-1	CATKYAVLGTEAFF	TGTGCCACCAAATACGCGGTTTTGGGGACTGAAGCTTTCTTT